A single sample is the source of the 21 T cell receptor beta chains below, sequenced in a study of somatic mutations in cytotoxic T cells in rheumatoid arthritis. Data came from immunoSEQ multiplex PCR; TCRdb stores just in-frame clones and leaves some out. Of approximately 20,000 clones in the sample, roughly 82% were seen once. The sequenced sample consisted of CD8+ T cells sorted from blood. The receptors come from a woman in her fifties or sixties in good health.

This chain uses TRBV27 with TRBJ2-1, with a weak D call TRBD2 (6 bases). CDR3 length: 14 residues. CDR1 is MNHEY, CDR2 SMNVEV, per germline (reference sequence). The V end lost 10 bases, the J end lost 4 bases, and 17 bases lay between the germline ends. Written as DNA, the CDR3 is TGTGCCACCAACGAGGGGAGCGGGTACAATGAGCAGTTCTTC. Protein product: CATNEGSGYNEQFF.

This chain links TRBV25-1 with TRBJ2-1; D possibly corresponds to TRBD2 (5 bases). Germline V gives CDR1 MGHDK, CDR2 SYGVNS. The V and J ends lost 4 bases and 11 bases respectively, with 9 bases between them. The CDR3 loop spans 11 amino acids. CDR3 loop: CASSGGGKQFF. CDR3 sequence (DNA): TGTGCCAGCAGTGGTGGAGGAAAGCAGTTCTTC. The full variable domain, its missing parts supplied by reference TRBV25-1 and TRBJ2-1, is EADIYQTPRYLVIGTGKKITLECSQTMGHDKMYWYQQDPGMELHLIHYSYGVNSTEKGDLSSESTVSRIRTEHFPLTLESARPSHTSQYLCASSGGGKQFFGPGTRLTVL.

The chain recombines TRBV5-6 with TRBJ2-3; D not certain. This CDR3 has 14 amino acids. Trimming stripped 4 bases from V and 1 base from J, with 10 bases between. Looked up from germline, CDR1 is SGHDT and CDR2 is YYEEEE. For the CDR3, the DNA is TGTGCCAGCAGCCCTGGCCTGGGCACAGATACGCAGTATTTT. This encodes CASSPGLGTDTQYF. Complete variable domain (other parts from reference TRBV5-6 and TRBJ2-3): DAGVTQSPTHLIKTRGQQVTLRCSPKSGHDTVSWYQQALGQGPQFIFQYYEEEERQRGNFPDRFSGHQFPNYSSELNVNALLLGDSALYLCASSPGLGTDTQYFGPGTRLTVL.

This chain uses TRBV7-6 with TRBJ2-1; TRBD2 matches 9 bases. Germline loops: CDR1 SGHVS, CDR2 FNYEAQ. J lost 5 bases, V lost 1 base, and 9 bases had no gene match. The CDR3 extends over 17 amino acids. The CDR3: CASSLGLAGQGDNEQFF. The CDR3 bases are TGTGCCAGCAGCTTAGGGCTAGCGGGACAAGGGGACAATGAGCAGTTCTTC. The entire variable domain, with the rest obtained from reference TRBV7-6 and TRBJ2-1, is as follows: GAGVSQSPRYKVTKRGQDVALRCDPISGHVSLYWYRQALGQGPEFLTYFNYEAQQDKSGLPNDRFSAERPEGSISTLTIQRTEQRDSAMYRCASSLGLAGQGDNEQFFGPGTRLTVL.

This chain uses TRBV10-3 with TRBJ2-1; TRBD2 matches at 12 bases. CDR1 and CDR2 (germline): ENHRY, SYGVKD. The V segment lost 8 bases and the J segment 5 bases; nucleotides outside the gene matches: 4. The CDR3 runs to 14 residues. The CDR3 DNA reads TGTGCCATCTCTCTAGCGGGAGGGCACAATGAGCAGTTCTTC. Its translation is CAISLAGGHNEQFF.

The chain has TRBV6-1 and TRBJ2-7, with 13 bases matching TRBD2. The J segment lost 7 bases and the V segment lost 4 bases, leaving 7 bases of the junction unmatched. Germline CDR1 reads MNHNS; CDR2 reads SASEGT. The CDR3 totals 15 residues. In DNA, the CDR3 is TGTGCCAGCAGTGTACGCGGGGGACTAGCGGGGGAGCAGTACTTC. It is translated as CASSVRGGLAGEQYF.

This sequence joins TRBV2 and TRBJ2-3; tentative D call: TRBD2 (6 bases). The CDR3 loop spans 13 amino acids. Germline values: CDR1 SNHLY, CDR2 FYNNEI. V shed 4 bases and J shed 7 bases, with 12 bases lying between them. CDR3 protein: CASSAGTENTQYF. DNA for the CDR3: TGTGCCAGCAGTGCCGGGACTGAAAATACGCAGTATTTT.

This sequence joins TRBV6-1 and TRBJ1-3; D unresolved. V dropped 1 base and J dropped 0 bases, with 10 bases sitting between them. CDR3 length: 16 residues. The germline V gene has CDR1 MNHNS and CDR2 SASEGT. CDR3 in amino acids: CASSEVERYSGNTIYF. CDR3 nucleotide sequence: TGTGCCAGCAGTGAAGTAGAGCGGTACTCTGGAAACACCATATATTTT.

The chain is built from TRBV2 and TRBJ2-3, with D uncertain. The CDR3 is made up of 17 amino acids. The V end was cut by 3 bases, the J end by 1 base, with 17 bases between. The V gene's germline CDR1 is SNHLY and CDR2 FYNNEI. CDR3 region: CASSETVSLTRTDTQYF. The DNA of the CDR3 is TGTGCCAGCAGTGAGACCGTCAGCCTAACACGCACAGATACGCAGTATTTT.

The chain links TRBV27 to TRBJ1-4; no reliable D call. Looked up from germline, CDR1 is MNHEY and CDR2 is SMNVEV (reference sequence). The CDR3 has 14 amino acids. Trimming stripped 3 bases from V and 1 base from J, with 6 bases between. CDR3 in DNA: TGTGCCAGCAGTTTGTCCGTAACTAATGAAAAACTGTTTTTT. Protein product: CASSLSVTNEKLFF.

This chain links TRBV28 with TRBJ1-3, with no clear D. The ends were cut back, 2 bases at V and 0 bases at J, with 5 bases in the middle. The CDR3 runs 14 residues. Germline V gene lookup returns CDR1 MDHEN and CDR2 SYDVKM. CDR3 nucleotides: TGTGCCAGCAGTTTAGGGAGCTCTGGAAACACCATATATTTT. Its protein product is CASSLGSSGNTIYF.

The V gene is TRBV4-1, the J gene TRBJ2-3; 7 bases fit TRBD1. Trimming cost V 0 bases and J 2 bases; bases outside gene matches: 8. This CDR3 region has 17 residues. Germline V gene sequence: CDR1 MGHRA, CDR2 YSYEKL. In DNA, the CDR3 is TGCGCCAGCAGCCAAGAAACCCCAGGGACAGTCACAGATACGCAGTATTTT. Its protein product is CASSQETPGTVTDTQYF.

The chain joins TRBV11-2 to TRBJ2-2; 9 bases are shared with TRBD1. The junction had 1 base not matched to a gene; V was cut back by 5 bases and J by 6 bases. Germline V CDR1 and CDR2: SGHAT, FQNNGV. The CDR3 spans 13 residues. The CDR3 loop reads CASSRQGAGELFF. The CDR3 nucleotides read TGTGCCAGCAGCAGACAGGGGGCCGGGGAGCTGTTTTTT.

The chain links TRBV7-8 to TRBJ2-5, with D perhaps matching TRBD2 (6 bases). CDR3 length: 14 amino acids. CDR1 and CDR2 (germline): SGHVS, FQNEAQ. V lost 5 bases, J lost 4 bases, and 14 bases lay in between. The CDR3 spells CASSPTTSRETQYF. CDR3 nucleotides: TGTGCCAGCAGCCCCACGACTAGTAGAGAGACCCAGTACTTC.

The chain employs TRBV11-3 and TRBJ2-7, with D unclear. Deletions cut 5 bases from V and 3 bases from J, with 8 bases between. This CDR3 contains 12 residues. CDR1 and CDR2 (germline): SGHNT, YENEEA. CDR3 protein: CASSMEFYEQYF. In DNA form, the CDR3 reads TGTGCCAGCAGCATGGAGTTCTACGAGCAGTACTTC.

The J gene is TRBJ2-2, the V gene TRBV11-2; perhaps TRBD2 as D (6 bases). Germline assignment: CDR1 SGHAT and CDR2 FQNNGV. The CDR3 runs to 15 residues. With 8 bases removed from V and 2 bases from J, the gap between germline ends came to 15 bases. Here the CDR3 reads CASLGGAVNTGELFF. In DNA, the CDR3 is TGTGCCAGCCTCGGAGGGGCGGTTAACACCGGGGAGCTGTTTTTT.

This chain connects TRBV28 to TRBJ1-5, with D unclear. Trimming pared 5 bases from V and 12 bases from J, leaving 11 bases between. Germline V gene lookup returns CDR1 MDHEN and CDR2 SYDVKM. The CDR3 has 11 amino acids. The CDR3 here is CASSPGLLQHF. As DNA, the CDR3 is TGTGCCAGCAGTCCCGGATTGCTCCAGCATTTT.

The chain has TRBV2 and TRBJ2-6, with a tentative D call TRBD1 (5 bases). V lost 6 bases and J lost 0, with 12 bases in between. The CDR3 is made up of 16 amino acids. Looked up from germline, CDR1 is SNHLY and CDR2 is FYNNEI. This chain's CDR3 is CASRAGISSGANVLTF. The CDR3 bases are TGTGCCAGCAGGGCAGGGATTAGCTCTGGGGCCAACGTCCTGACTTTC.

This chain uses TRBV7-9 with TRBJ2-7; 7 bases are a match to TRBD1. The CDR3 runs to 14 residues. The V gene end was trimmed by 3 bases and the J gene end by 0 bases; junction bases not matched to a gene: 2. Germline CDR1 reads SEHNR; CDR2 reads FQNEAQ (reference sequence). This CDR3 reads CASSFRDSSYEQYF. The CDR3 nucleotides read TGTGCCAGCAGCTTCCGGGACAGCTCCTACGAGCAGTACTTC.

The chain combines TRBV6-5 with TRBJ1-2; 7 bases are a match to TRBD1. Germline values: CDR1 MNHEY, CDR2 SVGAGI. This CDR3 is 13 amino acids long. The J segment lost 4 bases and the V segment lost 5 bases, leaving 4 bases of the junction unmatched. CDR3 sequence reads: CASSTTGSYGYTF. CDR3 bases: TGTGCCAGCAGTACGACAGGGTCCTATGGCTACACCTTC.

The gene calls are TRBV29-1 and TRBJ2-1; no reliable D call. V was cut by 3 bases and J by 4 bases, with 10 bases left in between. Germline loops: CDR1 SQVTM, CDR2 ANQGSEA. The CDR3 is made up of 13 amino acids. The CDR3 DNA sequence: TGCAGCGTTGAGGGGTCTACTTACAATGAGCAGTTCTTC. This sequence encodes CSVEGSTYNEQFF.